The 11 T cell receptor beta chains below all came from one sample that was sequenced in a study of cytomegalovirus exposure and HLA in healthy donors. Produced via immunoSEQ multiplex PCR; TCRdb's table is partial and in-frame only. This sample carries around 69,000 clones, approximately 96% of them seen once, and the ten largest clones take about 4.6%. Sample: PBMCs. The receptors come from a young woman in good health and CMV-seropositive.

The chain links TRBV5-1 to TRBJ2-5; TRBD2 is a possible D gene (5 bases). The V gene's germline CDR1 is SGHRS and CDR2 YFSETQ. The CDR3 spans 14 residues. Trimming stripped 0 bases from V and 3 bases from J, with 9 bases between. The DNA for the CDR3 is TGCGCCAGCAGCTTGGCCAGCGGAGAAGAGACCCAGTACTTC. Amino acid sequence: CASSLASGEETQYF.

The chain couples TRBV4-1 to TRBJ2-7; 8 bases match TRBD1. Trimming took 1 base from V and 3 from J; bases not matched to a gene: 8. The CDR3 spans 16 residues. Per the germline V gene, CDR1 is MGHRA and CDR2 is YSYEKL. The chain's CDR3 is CASSQGRTGYHYEQYF. The CDR3 DNA reads TGCGCCAGCAGCCAAGGAAGGACAGGGTACCACTACGAGCAGTACTTC.

The CDR3 DNA follows: TGTGCCAGCAGTGTGTTTATGACAGCCAACACTGAAGCTTTCTTT. Its protein product is CASSVFMTANTEAFF. The chain uses TRBV6-1 and TRBJ1-1, with a weak D call TRBD1 (5 bases). The CDR3 totals 15 residues. The germline gives CDR1 MNHNS, CDR2 SASEGT. Deletions cut 4 bases from V and 2 bases from J, with 14 bases between.

The rearrangement joins TRBV10-3 to TRBJ1-2; 11 positions agree with TRBD1. Germline CDR1 ENHRY, CDR2 SYGVKD. The CDR3 spans 13 residues. J gave up 7 bases and V 10 bases, and 8 bases lay outside the gene matches. CDR3: CATRDRGAGGYTF. CDR3 nucleotides: TGTGCCACCCGGGACAGGGGGGCCGGTGGCTACACCTTC.

V gene TRBV19 combines with J gene TRBJ2-5, with 11 bases that match TRBD2. The CDR3 consists of 15 residues. CDR1 is LNHDA and CDR2 is SQIVND in the germline V gene (reference sequence). V trimming: 3 bases; J trimming: 3 bases; junction bases outside the gene matches: 3. In DNA, the CDR3 is TGTGCCAGTAGTATGGGGACTAGCGGCGAAGAGACCCAGTACTTC. Amino acids: CASSMGTSGEETQYF. The variable domain in full, completed from reference TRBV19 and TRBJ2-5, reads DGGITQSPKYLFRKEGQNVTLSCEQNLNHDAMYWYRQDPGQGLRLIYYSQIVNDFQKGDIAEGYSVSREKKESFPLTVTSAQKNPTAFYLCASSMGTSGEETQYFGPGTRLLVL.

The chain joins TRBV13 to TRBJ2-1; TRBD2 matches 7 bases. Germline-derived CDR1 and CDR2 are PRHDT and FYEKMQ (reference sequence). This CDR3 region has 15 residues. V lost 5 bases and J lost 8; bases outside the gene matches: 12. CDR3 coding DNA: TGTGCCAGCAGCCCGGAAGGGGAGGGTACCGATGAGCAGTTCTTC. Its translation is CASSPEGEGTDEQFF.

This clone occurred a few times. The chain combines TRBV6-5 with TRBJ2-7; 11 positions agree with TRBD2. Losses at the gene ends were 6 bases for V and 5 bases for J; bases not matched to a gene: 6. Germline assignment: CDR1 MNHEY and CDR2 SVGAGI. The CDR3 runs to 14 residues. CDR3 residues: CASRRLAGRHEQYF. The CDR3 coding sequence is TGTGCCAGCAGGCGACTAGCGGGAAGGCACGAGCAGTACTTC.

This clone was detected a few times. The V call is TRBV28, the J call TRBJ2-7, with 10 bases fitting TRBD1. V dropped 1 base and J dropped 3; count of bases not matched to a gene: 9. The CDR3 is 17 amino acids. Germline values: CDR1 MDHEN, CDR2 SYDVKM. The CDR3 coding sequence is TGTGCCAGCAGTTTATTAGGGGACAGGGGAAGTTTCTACGAGCAGTACTTC. Its protein product is CASSLLGDRGSFYEQYF.

J is TRBJ2-2 and V is TRBV6-5; maybe TRBD1 (6 bases). The CDR3 contains 14 residues. Germline CDR1 MNHEY, CDR2 SVGAGI. V gave up 1 base and J gave up 6 bases, with 9 bases separating them. For the CDR3, the DNA is TGTGCCAGCAGTTACTTTTCAGGGGCCGGGGAGCTGTTTTTT. Encoded protein: CASSYFSGAGELFF.

V usage is TRBV19 and J usage is TRBJ2-2; 9 bases line up with TRBD1. Germline CDR1 reads LNHDA; CDR2 reads SQIVND (reference sequence). This CDR3 spans 16 amino acids. Trimming took 3 bases from V and 2 from J; bases not matched to a gene: 4. The CDR3 region has the DNA TGTGCCAGTAGTATTTTTACAGGGGGCAACACCGGGGAGCTGTTTTTT. As protein: CASSIFTGGNTGELFF.

J is TRBJ1-2 and V is TRBV7-2; the D gene is possibly TRBD1 (5 bases). Trimming stripped 6 bases from V and 6 bases from J, with 20 bases between. The CDR3 is made up of 15 amino acids. Germline assignment: CDR1 SGHTA and CDR2 FQGNSA. The CDR3 region is CASSFYPGREDGYTF. CDR3 coding DNA: TGTGCCAGCAGTTTTTATCCAGGGAGGGAGGATGGCTACACCTTC.